These 9 T cell receptor beta chains originate from one sample sequenced in a study of cytomegalovirus exposure and HLA in healthy donors. Primers for the PCR totalled 60 Vbeta and 13 Jbeta. Generated by immunoSEQ multiplex PCR, the TCRdb table keeps only in-frame clones and is missing some. The sample carries some 150,000 clones, around three quarters recorded once. Material for sequencing was PBMCs. The origin of the receptors is a woman aged 45-60 years in good health and CMV-seronegative.

The V and J genes are TRBV10-3 and TRBJ2-7; 13 bases are a match to TRBD2. V trimming: 8 bases; J trimming: 7 bases; junction bases outside the gene matches: 5. The CDR3 sequence is 13 residues long. Germline values: CDR1 ENHRY, CDR2 SYGVKD. DNA of the CDR3: TGTGCCATCGGACTAGCGGGAGCGAGGGAGCAGTACTTC. As protein: CAIGLAGAREQYF.

This clone was seen a few times. This chain uses TRBV6-5 with TRBJ1-1; no reliable D call. Deletions cut 2 bases from V and 0 bases from J, with 13 bases between. Looked up from germline, CDR1 is MNHEY and CDR2 is SVGAGI. This CDR3 region has 16 residues. The CDR3 DNA reads as TGTGCCAGCAGTTACACCCCCCGGAGAATGAACACTGAAGCTTTCTTT. Its protein is CASSYTPRRMNTEAFF.

The gene calls are TRBV18 and TRBJ2-6; 9 bases match TRBD1. Germline CDR1 is KGHSH and CDR2 is LQKENI. The CDR3 sequence is 18 residues long. Unmatched junction bases numbered 9, after V lost 4 bases and J lost 2 bases. For the CDR3, the DNA is TGTGCCAGCTCACGCATCCCGGGACAGGGTGCTGGGGCCAACGTCCTGACTTTC. Its translation is CASSRIPGQGAGANVLTF.

This clone came up a few times. The chain has TRBV19 and TRBJ1-5; 8 bases map to TRBD1. The length of the CDR3 is 15 residues. The germline V gene encodes CDR1 LNHDA and CDR2 SQIVND (reference sequence). Trimming removed 10 bases from V and 0 bases from J; junction bases left unmatched: 8. The CDR3 region is CATNRGQGSNQPQHF. The CDR3 DNA is TGTGCCACCAATCGAGGACAGGGTAGCAATCAGCCCCAGCATTTT.

The genes are TRBV5-1 and TRBJ2-1, with D possibly being TRBD2 (5 bases). Germline values: CDR1 SGHRS, CDR2 YFSETQ. This CDR3 region has 15 residues. Trimming left V 2 bases short and J 0 bases short, with 9 bases between. Here the CDR3 reads CASSFGGSSYNEQFF. CDR3 nucleotides: TGCGCCAGCAGCTTTGGAGGCTCCTCCTACAATGAGCAGTTCTTC.

This clone showed up just a few times. V is TRBV28 and J is TRBJ1-5, with TRBD1 matching over 9 bases. The CDR3 extends over 14 amino acids. The germline gives CDR1 MDHEN, CDR2 SYDVKM. V trimming: 5 bases; J trimming: 2 bases; junction bases outside the gene matches: 1. The CDR3 region is CASSRQGGNQPQHF. The DNA for the CDR3 is TGTGCCAGCAGTCGACAGGGGGGCAATCAGCCCCAGCATTTT.

The genes are TRBV5-5 and TRBJ1-1; D possibly corresponds to TRBD1 (6 bases). CDR1 is SGHKS, CDR2 YYEKEE, per germline (reference sequence). The CDR3 runs 15 residues. V dropped 4 bases and J dropped 7 bases, with 20 bases sitting between them. The CDR3 is CASSTEQGFVGEAFF. The CDR3 nucleotides are TGTGCCAGCAGCACTGAACAGGGCTTCGTGGGTGAAGCTTTCTTT.

Concerning this clone itself: A junction end diverges from the germline sequence, so it may reflect a read error. J is TRBJ2-7 and V is TRBV7-9; 7 bases align to TRBD1. The length of the CDR3 is 12 residues. Germline V gene sequence: CDR1 SEHNR, CDR2 FQNEAQ (reference sequence). CDR3 sequence reads: CSSSVGQYEQYF. The DNA of the CDR3 is TGTTCCAGCAGCGTGGGACAGTACGAGCAGTACTTC.

The J gene is TRBJ2-7, the V gene TRBV9, with 9 bases matching TRBD1. The CDR3 is made up of 15 amino acids. V trimming: 0 bases; J trimming: 0 bases; junction bases outside the gene matches: 1. In germline, CDR1 is SGDLS, CDR2 YYNGEE. CDR3 residues: CASSVGDRDSYEQYF. In DNA form, the CDR3 reads TGTGCCAGCAGCGTAGGGGACAGGGACTCCTACGAGCAGTACTTC.